These 32 T cell receptor beta chains originate from one sample sequenced in a study of T cell responses to AZD1222 COVID-19 vaccine. Profiling relied on immunoSEQ multiplex PCR, and the TCRdb table lists in-frame clones only, not all of them. The sample holds 150,000 to 200,000 clones; just over 85% are singletons and the top ten take roughly 11%. The sequences come from peripheral blood, collected 28 days after the second AZD1222 dose. The receptors stem from an adult who received the AZD1222 COVID-19 vaccine.

This chain uses TRBV18 with TRBJ2-3; 9 bases are shared with TRBD2. CDR1 KGHSH and CDR2 LQKENI come from the germline V gene. The CDR3 consists of 15 residues. V trimming: 1 base; J trimming: 4 bases; junction bases outside the gene matches: 3. The DNA of the CDR3 is TGTGCCAGCTCACCACGGACTAGCGCACCAGATACGCAGTATTTT. It specifies CASSPRTSAPDTQYF.

About this clone itself: The sample has other DNA sequences that encode this CDR3 too. CDR3 loop: CASSSQGREQYF. In DNA, the CDR3 is TGTGCCAGCAGTTCACAGGGGAGAGAGCAGTACTTC. The rearrangement joins TRBV27 to TRBJ2-7; 7 nucleotides line up with TRBD1. The length of the CDR3 is 12 residues. Trimming removed 4 bases from V and 7 bases from J; junction bases left unmatched: 4. Germline loops: CDR1 MNHEY, CDR2 SMNVEV (reference sequence).

The chain is built from TRBV28 and TRBJ1-2; D remains unclear. This CDR3 spans 13 amino acids. Germline V CDR1 and CDR2: MDHEN, SYDVKM. Trimming shortened V by 2 bases and J by 8 bases, and 12 bases separated the two germline ends. As DNA, the CDR3 is TGTGCCAGCAGTTTAGGGCAGTACGGCGGCTACACCTTC. It encodes CASSLGQYGGYTF.

V gene TRBV2 combines with J gene TRBJ1-3; D is perhaps TRBD1 (6 bases). The germline CDR1 and CDR2 sequences are SNHLY and FYNNEI. The CDR3 runs to 17 residues. Trimming took off 2 bases at V and 2 bases at J, with 16 bases between the two ends. Here the CDR3 DNA reads TGTGCCAGCAGTGAACTCCCCCCAGGGGCTACTGGAAACACCATATATTTT. Translation: CASSELPPGATGNTIYF.

The V gene is TRBV5-1, the J gene TRBJ2-7; D not resolved. V was trimmed by 0 bases and J by 7 bases, leaving 14 bases between them. CDR3 length equals 14 residues. Germline V lookup: CDR1 SGHRS, CDR2 YFSETQ. The CDR3 loop reads CASSLAQPSREQYF. CDR3 sequence (DNA): TGCGCCAGCAGCTTGGCCCAGCCTTCGCGAGAGCAGTACTTC.

The chain joins TRBV2 to TRBJ1-2, with D perhaps matching TRBD1 (5 bases). The CDR3 loop spans 12 amino acids. The germline gives CDR1 SNHLY, CDR2 FYNNEI. With 10 bases removed from V and 2 bases from J, the gap between germline ends came to 11 bases. CDR3 DNA sequence: TGTGCCACCTCCCGGGACAACTATGGCTACACCTTC. Translated: CATSRDNYGYTF. Drawing the rest from reference TRBV2 and TRBJ1-2, the complete variable domain is EPEVTQTPSHQVTQMGQEVILRCVPISNHLYFYWYRQILGQKVEFLVSFYNNEISEKSEIFDDQFSVERPDGSNFTLKIRSTKLEDSAMYFCATSRDNYGYTFGSGTRLTVV.

This chain connects TRBV28 to TRBJ1-2; D remains ambiguous. Trimming stripped 6 bases from V and 7 bases from J, with 15 bases between. The CDR3 length is 13 residues. Germline lookup yields CDR1 MDHEN and CDR2 SYDVKM. In nucleotides, the CDR3 is TGTGCCAGCAGCCCCCCAAGGGCAGGTGGCTACACCTTC. It is translated as CASSPPRAGGYTF.

This clone was observed a few times. The chain uses TRBV9 and TRBJ2-1; D is perhaps TRBD1 or TRBD2 (5 bases each). Germline loops: CDR1 SGDLS, CDR2 YYNGEE. CDR3 length: 15 amino acids. Trimming removed 3 bases from V and 5 bases from J, with 15 bases in between. This CDR3 reads CASSAYGTYNNEQFF. CDR3 sequence (DNA): TGTGCCAGCAGCGCCTACGGGACCTACAACAATGAGCAGTTCTTC.

The V call is TRBV7-8, the J call TRBJ1-2; weak D call: TRBD1 (6 bases). CDR1 and CDR2 (germline): SGHVS, FQNEAQ. The ends were cut back, 4 bases at V and 5 bases at J, with 20 bases in the middle. The CDR3 sequence is 16 residues long. Written as DNA, the CDR3 is TGTGCCAGCAGCTCCGCCAGAGACAGGCCCCTTTATGGCTACACCTTC. Amino acids: CASSSARDRPLYGYTF.

The V call is TRBV7-9, the J call TRBJ1-1, with D uncertain. Germline V CDR1 and CDR2: SEHNR, FQNEAQ (reference sequence). Trimming removed 5 bases at V and 0 bases at J, with 16 bases between. This CDR3 spans 16 amino acids. In DNA, the CDR3 is TGTGCCAGCAGCCTTTTGAGGTCCTCAATGAACACTGAAGCTTTCTTT. Translating it yields CASSLLRSSMNTEAFF.

This chain links TRBV19 with TRBJ2-3; D is undetermined. The CDR3 length is 11 residues. Trimming took 4 bases from V and 2 from J, leaving 1 base between them. Germline loops: CDR1 LNHDA, CDR2 SQIVND (reference sequence). For the CDR3, the DNA is TGTGCCAGTAGTACCACAGATACGCAGTATTTT. Protein product: CASSTTDTQYF.

This chain links TRBV9 with TRBJ1-1; TRBD1 might be the D (5 bases). V lost 0 bases and J 1 base, leaving 7 bases between the germline ends. CDR1 is SGDLS, CDR2 YYNGEE, per germline. This CDR3 has 14 residues. The CDR3 is CASSVVQGNTEAFF. CDR3 sequence (DNA): TGTGCCAGCAGCGTAGTGCAGGGGAACACTGAAGCTTTCTTT.

V and J are TRBV5-1 and TRBJ1-6; D remains ambiguous. Germline CDR1 is SGHRS and CDR2 is YFSETQ. V lost 4 bases to trimming and J lost 6 bases, with 17 bases between them. The CDR3 is 16 residues long. The DNA of the CDR3 is TGCGCCAGCAGCCCCTCGGCAGCTTCTAGTAATTCACCCCTCCACTTT. Amino acids: CASSPSAASSNSPLHF.

This clone has a single count. The chain has TRBV7-2 and TRBJ2-7, with a possible D match to TRBD2 (6 bases). Germline assignment: CDR1 SGHTA and CDR2 FQGNSA. V was pared by 3 bases and J by 2 bases, with 8 bases between. This CDR3 comprises 13 residues. The CDR3 protein is CASSFGRTYEQYF. CDR3 nucleotide sequence: TGTGCCAGCAGCTTTGGGAGGACCTACGAGCAGTACTTC.

The gene calls are TRBV30 and TRBJ1-6; D is unclear. Trimming took off 4 bases at V and 3 bases at J, with 10 bases between the two ends. The CDR3 has 14 amino acids. The V gene's germline CDR1 is GTSNPN and CDR2 SVGIG (reference sequence). DNA for the CDR3: TGTGCCTGGAAGGCGGTGCGCTATAATTCACCCCTCCACTTT. Translation: CAWKAVRYNSPLHF.

This chain uses TRBV2 with TRBJ2-7; 7 bases map to TRBD2. CDR1 is SNHLY and CDR2 is FYNNEI in the germline V gene. Losses at the gene ends were 2 bases for V and 1 base for J; bases not matched to a gene: 8. This CDR3 is 16 amino acids long. CDR3 coding DNA: TGTGCCAGCAGTGAAAGGCCCAGCGGGGTGTCCTACGAGCAGTACTTC. This gives the protein CASSERPSGVSYEQYF.

V usage is TRBV5-6 and J usage is TRBJ2-3, with TRBD1 matching 11 bases. CDR1 and CDR2 (germline): SGHDT, YYEEEE. The CDR3 extends over 16 amino acids. The V segment lost 4 bases and the J segment 0 bases; nucleotides outside the gene matches: 4. The CDR3 spells CASSAGTGGSTDTQYF. For the CDR3, the DNA is TGTGCCAGCAGCGCCGGGACAGGGGGAAGCACAGATACGCAGTATTTT.

This clone was detected a few times. The chain couples TRBV6-1 to TRBJ2-1; 8 bases fit TRBD1. The CDR3 covers 18 residues. Germline V CDR1 and CDR2: MNHNS, SASEGT. V lost 0 bases to trimming and J lost 0 bases; unmatched junction nucleotides: 7. The CDR3 loop is CASSEAVSGGVSYNEQFF. The CDR3 DNA reads TGTGCCAGCAGTGAAGCGGTGTCAGGGGGCGTCTCCTACAATGAGCAGTTCTTC.

The gene calls are TRBV19 and TRBJ2-5; TRBD1 is a possible D gene (5 bases). There are 15 residues in the CDR3. Trimming removed 0 bases at V and 1 base at J, with 9 bases between. The germline V gene encodes CDR1 LNHDA and CDR2 SQIVND (reference sequence). CDR3 residues: CASSIDGAPQETQYF. The DNA of the CDR3 is TGTGCCAGTAGTATAGATGGGGCCCCCCAAGAGACCCAGTACTTC.

The chain joins TRBV2 to TRBJ2-7; 8 nucleotides align to TRBD2. The junction had 8 bases not matched to a gene; V was cut back by 4 bases and J by 6 bases. Germline values: CDR1 SNHLY, CDR2 FYNNEI. This CDR3 has 14 amino acids. CDR3 sequence reads: CASSVGGLVLEQYF. Written as DNA, the CDR3 is TGTGCCAGCAGTGTAGGGGGACTAGTGCTCGAGCAGTACTTC.

This rearrangement joins TRBV11-2 to TRBJ2-7; no clear D. The CDR3 has 11 amino acids. V lost 5 bases, J lost 4 bases, and 6 bases lay in between. Germline lookup yields CDR1 SGHAT and CDR2 FQNNGV. Written as DNA, the CDR3 is TGTGCCAGCAGCACGACTTACGAGCAGTACTTC. It is translated as CASSTTYEQYF.

The gene calls are TRBV7-6 and TRBJ1-2; 7 nucleotides match TRBD1. In germline, CDR1 is SGHVS, CDR2 FNYEAQ. The V segment lost 1 base and the J segment 2 bases; nucleotides outside the gene matches: 4. CDR3 length: 15 amino acids. The CDR3 loop reads CASSLEAGGNYGYTF. The CDR3 DNA follows: TGTGCCAGCAGCTTAGAAGCAGGGGGGAACTATGGCTACACCTTC.

The V and J genes are TRBV5-1 and TRBJ1-2; the D is unclear. The V gene's germline CDR1 is SGHRS and CDR2 YFSETQ. The CDR3 loop spans 15 amino acids. V was clipped by 5 bases and J by 2 bases, with 16 bases between them. CDR3 amino acids: CASSVLPETNYGYTF. Written as DNA, the CDR3 is TGCGCCAGCAGTGTGTTGCCAGAAACGAACTATGGCTACACCTTC. The full variable domain, completed using reference TRBV5-1 and TRBJ1-2, is KAGVTQTPRYLIKTRGQQVTLSCSPISGHRSVSWYQQTPGQGLQFLFEYFSETQRNKGNFPGRFSGRQFSNSRSEMNVSTLELGDSALYLCASSVLPETNYGYTFGSGTRLTVV.

V is TRBV6-2 or TRBV6-3 and J is TRBJ1-6, with D uncertain. V was shortened by 1 base and J by 8 bases, with 12 bases between the two germline ends. Looked up from germline, CDR1 is MNHEY and CDR2 is SVGEGT. The length of the CDR3 is 15 residues. The DNA of the CDR3 is TGTGCCAGCAGTTACTTGCCCTCGATGTATTCACCCCTCCACTTT. Protein sequence: CASSYLPSMYSPLHF.

J is TRBJ2-7 and V is TRBV7-9, with D perhaps assigned TRBD1 or TRBD2 (5 bases each). CDR3 length: 14 amino acids. Deletions cut 1 base from V and 2 bases from J, with 9 bases between. Germline CDR1 reads SEHNR; CDR2 reads FQNEAQ (reference sequence). The DNA for the CDR3 is TGTGCCAGCAGCTTAGGGGGGATCGCCTACGAGCAGTACTTC. Its translation is CASSLGGIAYEQYF.

The CDR3 nucleotides are TGTGCCAGTAGCCCCGGGACAGGGGGCGAGGGCTACACCTTC. Its protein product is CASSPGTGGEGYTF. V is TRBV19 and J is TRBJ1-2; the match to TRBD1 covers 12 bases. The CDR3 extends over 14 amino acids. Germline CDR1 is LNHDA and CDR2 is SQIVND (reference sequence). The V gene end was trimmed by 6 bases and the J gene end by 8 bases; junction bases not matched to a gene: 7.

This clone was detected only once. The chain is built from TRBV4-1 and TRBJ2-7, with a possible D match to TRBD1 (5 bases). Germline CDR1 MGHRA, CDR2 YSYEKL. V was pared by 1 base and J by 6 bases, with 10 bases between. The CDR3 length is 13 residues. Here the CDR3 reads CASSQGLGVEQYF. CDR3 nucleotide sequence: TGCGCCAGCAGCCAAGGATTAGGGGTCGAGCAGTACTTC.

V usage is TRBV6-5 and J usage is TRBJ1-3; D is perhaps TRBD1 (6 bases). The CDR3 is made up of 13 amino acids. Trimming removed 10 bases at V and 0 bases at J, with 10 bases between. Germline lookup yields CDR1 MNHEY and CDR2 SVGAGI. CDR3 sequence reads: CATGQTSGNTIYF. The DNA for the CDR3 is TGTGCCACTGGACAGACCTCTGGAAACACCATATATTTT.

This sequence joins TRBV7-2 and TRBJ2-5; 12 nucleotides line up with TRBD1. CDR3 length: 17 amino acids. Germline lookup yields CDR1 SGHTA and CDR2 FQGNSA. Losses at the gene ends were 5 bases for V and 6 bases for J; bases not matched to a gene: 13. CDR3 sequence (DNA): TGTGCCAGCAGCCATCAGGCGGGACAGGGGGCGTGGAAGACCCAGTACTTC. Amino acids: CASSHQAGQGAWKTQYF.

This chain connects TRBV9 to TRBJ2-3; D perhaps matches TRBD1 (6 bases). With 4 bases removed from V and 1 base from J, the gap between germline ends came to 10 bases. Looked up from germline, CDR1 is SGDLS and CDR2 is YYNGEE. This CDR3 has 14 residues. The CDR3 DNA is TGTGCCAGCAGCTTCCGGACAGGCACAGATACGCAGTATTTT. The encoded protein is CASSFRTGTDTQYF.

The rearrangement joins TRBV7-8 to TRBJ2-7, with unresolved D. Trimming took 3 bases from V and 4 from J, leaving 13 bases between them. This CDR3 is built from 14 residues. Germline V lookup: CDR1 SGHVS, CDR2 FQNEAQ. In DNA form, the CDR3 reads TGTGCCAGCAGCTTGGGTAGCCTTCGGTACGAGCAGTACTTC. Translating gives CASSLGSLRYEQYF.

V and J are TRBV27 and TRBJ2-7, with TRBD1 as a possible D gene (5 bases). Trimming removed 4 bases from V and 4 bases from J, with 14 bases in between. The CDR3 extends over 14 amino acids. Per germline, CDR1 MNHEY and CDR2 SMNVEV (reference sequence). The CDR3 DNA reads TGTGCCAGCAGTTCAAACAGGTTCCCTTACGAGCAGTACTTC. Translated: CASSSNRFPYEQYF.